One and the same sample provided the 3 T cell receptor beta chains below, sequenced in a study of blood T cell repertoires in COVID-19. Method: immunoSEQ multiplex PCR; TCRdb's copy keeps in-frame clones and lacks some. Here the sample spans about 160,000 clones, 80% to 90% being singletons. Material for sequencing was peripheral blood. These receptors were obtained from a woman in her 70s with COVID-19, enrolled during active disease.

V usage is TRBV10-3 and J usage is TRBJ2-7; a weak D match, TRBD1 (6 bases). Germline V CDR1 and CDR2: ENHRY, SYGVKD. V lost 4 bases to trimming and J lost 3 bases, with 13 bases between them. The CDR3 runs to 14 residues. The chain's CDR3 is CAISGQAEGYEQYF. CDR3 DNA: TGTGCCATCAGTGGACAGGCCGAGGGCTACGAGCAGTACTTC.

V and J are TRBV18 and TRBJ2-3, with D perhaps TRBD2 (6 bases). V was clipped by 8 bases and J by 4 bases, with 13 bases between them. The CDR3 has 13 amino acids. The germline V gene encodes CDR1 KGHSH and CDR2 LQKENI. CDR3: CASKGGGPDTQYF. CDR3 sequence (DNA): TGTGCCAGCAAAGGTGGAGGGCCAGATACGCAGTATTTT.

The chain joins TRBV4-1 to TRBJ2-3; D possibly corresponds to TRBD2 (6 bases). The V gene's germline CDR1 is MGHRA and CDR2 YSYEKL. The CDR3 runs 16 residues. Trimming stripped 1 base from V and 4 bases from J, with 15 bases between. The DNA for the CDR3 is TGCGCCAGCAGCCAAGGGTTCGGGGGATTGGCAGATACGCAGTATTTT. This gives the protein CASSQGFGGLADTQYF.